Listed below are T cell receptor beta chains from one sample, sequenced in a study of blood T cells in healthy people across ages. TCRdb re-derived calls from the 5' RACE reads in MiXCR, one entry per CDR3 protein. This table holds 800,000 or so distinct CDR3 sequences, around two thirds found once. The sequencing input was blood. The source of these receptors is a man aged 25-45 years in good health. Both conserved end residues are part of each CDR3. The D gene is left open where the match is weak. Expanded clones are given a class, and other clones once, few, many or no size at all.

J gene	V gene	D gene	clone size	CDR3 DNA	CDR3 protein
TRBJ1-1	TRBV20-1	-	few	TGCAGTGCTACCCCCAGGGGTCCCACTGAAGCTTTCTTT	CSATPRGPTEAFF
TRBJ2-7	TRBV9	-	few	TGTGCCAGCAGCGTAGTGGAAAGGGGGGACCTTTACGAGCAGTACTTC	CASSVVERGDLYEQYF
TRBJ2-7	TRBV12-3/TRBV12-4	TRBD2	-	TGTGCCAGCAGAATGACTAGCGGGGGGGCCTACGAGCAGTACTTC	CASRMTSGGAYEQYF
TRBJ2-7	TRBV6-1	-	few	TGTGCCAGCAGCCCCATCCTCCAGGCAGGAGGGTCCTACGAGCAGTACTTC	CASSPILQAGGSYEQYF
TRBJ2-2	TRBV27	TRBD1	-	TGTGCCAGCAGTTTATATACAGGGGGTGCCACCGGGGAGCTGTTTTTT	CASSLYTGGATGELFF
TRBJ2-4	TRBV4-3	TRBD2	-	TGCGCCAGCAGCCAAGGTGCGGGGGGGCACAATGAGCAGTACTTC	CASSQGAGGHNEQYF
TRBJ2-3	TRBV29-1	-	few	TGCAGCGCGACCTTGGGGGAAAGCACAGATACGCAGTATTTT	CSATLGESTDTQYF
TRBJ2-2	TRBV12-3/TRBV12-4	-	-	TGTGCCAGCAGTTTATTGGGTCCTGGGGAGCTGTTTTTT	CASSLLGPGELFF
TRBJ2-5	TRBV7-8	TRBD1	-	TGTGCCAGCAGCTTAACAGGGGGGCCAGAGACCCAGTACTTC	CASSLTGGPETQYF
TRBJ1-5	TRBV27	TRBD1	few	TGTGCCAGCAGTCCCATGGACAGGGGAGCCAATCAGCCCCAGCATTTT	CASSPMDRGANQPQHF
TRBJ1-6	TRBV7-9	TRBD1	-	TGTGCCAGCAGCGAGGACAGGGGGCATAATTCACCCCTCCACTTT	CASSEDRGHNSPLHF
TRBJ2-7	TRBV9	-	-	TGTGCCAGCAGCCCTCGAAGGGGGGGAAACGAGCAGTACTTC	CASSPRRGGNEQYF
TRBJ2-1	TRBV7-9	TRBD1	-	TGTGCCAGCAGCTCAGCCGGGACAGGGGACAATGAGCAGTTCTTC	CASSSAGTGDNEQFF
TRBJ1-6	TRBV20-1	-	-	TGCAGTGCTGCAAAAGGACTTCTTAATTCACCCCTCCACTTT	CSAAKGLLNSPLHF
TRBJ2-3	TRBV10-3	-	-	TGTGCCATCACGGGGGCAGATACGCAGTATTTT	CAITGADTQYF
TRBJ2-5	TRBV2	-	-	TGTGCCAGCTCGGGGCAAGAGACCCTGTACTTC	CASSGQETLYF
TRBJ2-6	TRBV3-1	-	-	TGTGCCGGCAGCCGTGCGTCTCCGCCAATCAGGGTAGGCTCTGGGGCCAACGTCCTGACTTTC	CAGSRASPPIRVGSGANVLTF
TRBJ2-5	TRBV9	TRBD2	-	TGTGCCAGCAGCGTAGTAGCGGGGAGGCAAGAGACCCAGTACTTC	CASSVVAGRQETQYF
TRBJ2-1	TRBV5-5	-	-	TGTGCCAGCAGCTTGGCAAGGTGGTGGTTCTTC	CASSLARWWFF
TRBJ1-6	TRBV20-1	TRBD1	-	TGCAGTGCTCCAGGGGGCGGGGGGAATTCACCCCTCCACTTT	CSAPGGGGNSPLHF
TRBJ1-4	TRBV6-6	TRBD1	-	TGTGCCAGCAGTTCGGGGACAGGGAAGGGAAAACTGTTTTTT	CASSSGTGKGKLFF
TRBJ2-7	TRBV7-9	-	-	TGTGCCAGCAGCTTTCTAACAGGGAGGCACGAGCAGTACTTC	CASSFLTGRHEQYF
TRBJ1-5	TRBV2	-	-	TGTGCCAGCAGATCACAGGGATCTGGCAATCAGCCCCAGCATTTT	CASRSQGSGNQPQHF
TRBJ2-7	TRBV18	TRBD2	-	TGTGCCAGCGGGGGACTAGCGGGGTACAATGAGCAGTACTTC	CASGGLAGYNEQYF
TRBJ2-3	TRBV12-3/TRBV12-4	-	-	TGTGCCAGCAATCGGGGGCGGGGTGGTGGCACAGATACGCAGTATTTT	CASNRGRGGGTDTQYF
TRBJ2-1	TRBV7-2	-	-	TGTGCCAGCAGCTTAATTGGCTCCTACAATGAGCAGTTCTTC	CASSLIGSYNEQFF
TRBJ1-1	TRBV10-2	-	-	TGCGCCGCATCGGCCGGGGGTGAAGCTTTCTTT	CAASAGGEAFF
TRBJ2-7	TRBV4-3	-	-	TGCGCCAGCAGCCTATACGGGGGCATTTCCTACGAGCAGTACTTC	CASSLYGGISYEQYF
TRBJ2-1	TRBV4-3	TRBD1	-	TGCGCCAGCAGCCAAGATTCGACAGGGGGCACAATTAACAATGAGCAGTTCTTC	CASSQDSTGGTINNEQFF
TRBJ2-7	TRBV7-2	-	once	TGTGCCAGCAGCTTAGTGGGGCTAGAACAGTACGAGCAGTACTTC	CASSLVGLEQYEQYF
TRBJ2-1	TRBV4-2	TRBD2	-	TGTGCCAGCAGCCGCAGCGGGACGAGCTCCTACAATGTGCAGTTCTTC	CASSRSGTSSYNVQFF
TRBJ1-5	TRBV6-1	TRBD1	-	TGTGCCAGCAGTGTCCGGGACAGGGACCAGCCCCAGCATTTT	CASSVRDRDQPQHF
TRBJ2-4	TRBV10-3	-	few	TGTGCCATCAGCCCGGTGGGGGGCGAAAACATTCAGTACTTC	CAISPVGGENIQYF
TRBJ2-7	TRBV15	-	-	TGTGCCACCAGCATCGGGGCCTACGAGCAGTACTTC	CATSIGAYEQYF
TRBJ1-2	TRBV4-1	TRBD1	-	TGCGCCAGCAGCCAAGATCCCCGGGACAGGCTTGTCTATGGCTACACCTTC	CASSQDPRDRLVYGYTF
TRBJ2-4	TRBV12-3/TRBV12-4	TRBD2	-	TGTGCCAGCAGTTTAGCGCGCCTAGCGGGGACTAAAAACATTCAGTACTTC	CASSLARLAGTKNIQYF
TRBJ2-7	TRBV7-2	-	-	TGTGCCAGCAGTTTGGACAGCCGCTCCTACGAGCAGTACTTC	CASSLDSRSYEQYF
TRBJ2-3	TRBV3-1	TRBD2	-	TGTGCCAGCAGCCTCAACGCGGGGGGGCTCACAGATACGCAGTATTTT	CASSLNAGGLTDTQYF
TRBJ2-3	TRBV3-1	TRBD1	-	TGTGCCAGCAGCCAAGAACAGGGGTTGGTGAGGTCGCAGTATTTT	CASSQEQGLVRSQYF
TRBJ1-6	TRBV9	-	few	TGTGCCAGCAGCGTAGAAGGTGGGAGGAATTCACCCCTCCACTTT	CASSVEGGRNSPLHF
TRBJ1-4	TRBV7-9	-	-	TGTGCCAGCAGCCCGCTTAATAAAAAACTGTTTTTT	CASSPLNKKLFF
TRBJ2-3	TRBV5-1	-	-	TGCGCCAGCAGCTTCTGGCAGGGGAACACAGATACGCAGTATTTT	CASSFWQGNTDTQYF
TRBJ2-7	TRBV27	TRBD1	-	TGTGCCAGCAGTCCAAGTTGGCGGCGGACAGGGGAAACCTACGAGCAGTACTTC	CASSPSWRRTGETYEQYF
TRBJ1-2	TRBV27	-	few	TGTGCCAGCAGTTTGGGGGTCCCAGCTAACTATGGCTACACCTTC	CASSLGVPANYGYTF
TRBJ2-5	TRBV7-2	-	-	TGTGCCAGCAGCTTAGGTCTGCAGTATCAAGAGACCCAGTACTTC	CASSLGLQYQETQYF
TRBJ2-5	TRBV9	TRBD1	-	TGTGCCAGCAGCGCCCAGGGGGTGACTGGCCAGGGGAAGGAGACCCAGTACTTC	CASSAQGVTGQGKETQYF
TRBJ1-2	TRBV28	TRBD1	-	TGTGCCAGCAGTAGCGGACAGGGGGACAACTATGGCTACACCTTC	CASSSGQGDNYGYTF
TRBJ2-7	TRBV7-9	TRBD1	-	TGTGCCAGCAGCTTAGCCGGGACAGGGGGCTTTTACGAGCAGTACTTC	CASSLAGTGGFYEQYF
TRBJ2-7	TRBV6-5	TRBD1	-	TGTGCCAGCAGTTACTTGGACAGGGACACCGAGCAGTACTTC	CASSYLDRDTEQYF
TRBJ1-2	TRBV6-2/TRBV6-3	-	-	TGTGCCAGCAGTTACGCTCGTGACGGACTGCCGGATGGCTACACCTTC	CASSYARDGLPDGYTF
TRBJ1-5	TRBV5-1	TRBD1	-	TGCGCCAGCAGCATGGAATCCGGGACAGCGCAGCCCCAGCATTTT	CASSMESGTAQPQHF
TRBJ2-7	TRBV7-2	TRBD2	once	TGCGCCAGCGGGGAACCGTACTCCTACGAGCAGTACTTC	CASGEPYSYEQYF
TRBJ2-5	TRBV11-2	TRBD1	once	TGTGCCAGCAGCTACAGGACAGGGAGGTTGGAGACCCAGTACTTC	CASSYRTGRLETQYF
TRBJ2-1	TRBV6-2/TRBV6-3	-	-	TGTGCCAGCAGCCATCGACAGAATTACAATGAGCAGTTCTTC	CASSHRQNYNEQFF
TRBJ2-1	TRBV7-3	-	-	TGTGCCAGCAGCGGACCGGGACGGGTACACGCCCATGAGCAGTTCTTC	CASSGPGRVHAHEQFF